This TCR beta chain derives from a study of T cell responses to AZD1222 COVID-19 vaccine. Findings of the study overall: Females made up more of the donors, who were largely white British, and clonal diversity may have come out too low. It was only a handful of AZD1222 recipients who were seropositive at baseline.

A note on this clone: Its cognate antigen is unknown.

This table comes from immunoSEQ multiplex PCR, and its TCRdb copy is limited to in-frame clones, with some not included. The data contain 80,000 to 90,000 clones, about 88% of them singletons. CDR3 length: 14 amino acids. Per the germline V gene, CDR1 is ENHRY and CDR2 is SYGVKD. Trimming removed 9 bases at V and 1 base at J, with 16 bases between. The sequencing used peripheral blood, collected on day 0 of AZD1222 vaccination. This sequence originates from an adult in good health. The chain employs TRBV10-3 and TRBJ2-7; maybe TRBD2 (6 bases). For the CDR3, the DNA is TGTGCCATATCCCGGGCCGCGGGGTCCTACGAGCAGTACTTC. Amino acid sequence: CAISRAAGSYEQYF.